This TCR beta chain was observed in a study of T cells in Graves' hyperthyroidism and ophthalmopathy. Amplified TCR beta CDR3 regions came from RNA transcripts. During a first-round RT-PCR of the TCR CDR3, the HTBI primer set was used. TCRdb reanalysed the multiplex PCR reads using MiXCR and keeps one entry per CDR3 protein. The profile covers nearly 250,000 distinct CDR3 sequences, with about 24% appearing a single time and roughly 35% taken by the ten largest. The study, taken as a whole, reports: Blood also carried most thyroid clonotypes expanded above 0.001.

This CDR3 is 15 amino acids long. CDR1 is SEHNR and CDR2 is FQNEAQ in the germline V gene (reference sequence). Between the trimmed V and J ends, which lost 3 bases and 3 bases, there was a span of 15 bases. As concerns this clonotype: The target antigen is unknown.

The sample consisted of blood. This chain connects TRBV7-9 to TRBJ2-7; D possibly matches TRBD1 or TRBD2 (5 bases each). The clonotype was recovered from a middle-aged woman with Graves' ophthalmopathy. CDR3 DNA: TGTGCCAGCAGCTTCGATGGGACCCCATACTACGAGCAGTACTTC. It encodes CASSFDGTPYYEQYF.